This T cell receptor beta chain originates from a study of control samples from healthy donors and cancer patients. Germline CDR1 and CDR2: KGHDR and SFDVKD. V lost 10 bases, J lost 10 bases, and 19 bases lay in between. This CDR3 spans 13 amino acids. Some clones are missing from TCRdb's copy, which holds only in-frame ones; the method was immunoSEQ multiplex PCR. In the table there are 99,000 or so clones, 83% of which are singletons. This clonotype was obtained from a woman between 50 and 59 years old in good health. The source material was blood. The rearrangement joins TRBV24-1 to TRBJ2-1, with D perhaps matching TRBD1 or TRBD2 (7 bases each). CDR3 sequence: CATQGRGPGEQFF. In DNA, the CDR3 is TGTGCCACACAGGGGAGGGGGCCGGGGGAGCAGTTCTTC.